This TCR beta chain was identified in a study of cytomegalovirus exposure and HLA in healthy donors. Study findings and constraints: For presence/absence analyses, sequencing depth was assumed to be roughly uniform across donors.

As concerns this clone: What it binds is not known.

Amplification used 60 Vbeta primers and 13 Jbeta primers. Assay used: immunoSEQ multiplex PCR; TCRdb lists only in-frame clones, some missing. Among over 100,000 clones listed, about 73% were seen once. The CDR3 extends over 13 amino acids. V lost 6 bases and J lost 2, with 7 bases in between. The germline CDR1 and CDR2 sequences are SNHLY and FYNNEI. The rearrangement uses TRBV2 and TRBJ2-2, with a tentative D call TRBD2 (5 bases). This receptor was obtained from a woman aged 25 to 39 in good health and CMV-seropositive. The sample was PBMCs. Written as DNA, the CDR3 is TGTGCCAGCAGCGGGGAAAACACCGGGGAGCTGTTTTTT. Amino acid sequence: CASSGENTGELFF. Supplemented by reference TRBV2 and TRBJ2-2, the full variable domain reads EPEVTQTPSHQVTQMGQEVILRCVPISNHLYFYWYRQILGQKVEFLVSFYNNEISEKSEIFDDQFSVERPDGSNFTLKIRSTKLEDSAMYFCASSGENTGELFFGEGSRLTVL.